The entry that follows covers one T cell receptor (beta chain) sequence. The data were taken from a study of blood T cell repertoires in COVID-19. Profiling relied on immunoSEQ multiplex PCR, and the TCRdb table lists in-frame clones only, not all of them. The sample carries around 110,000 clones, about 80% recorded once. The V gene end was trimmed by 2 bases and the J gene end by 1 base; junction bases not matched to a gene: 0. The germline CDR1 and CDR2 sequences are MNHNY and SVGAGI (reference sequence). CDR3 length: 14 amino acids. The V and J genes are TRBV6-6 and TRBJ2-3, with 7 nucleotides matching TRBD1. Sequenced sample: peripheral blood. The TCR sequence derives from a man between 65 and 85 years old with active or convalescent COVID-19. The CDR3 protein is CASSYQGGTDTQYF. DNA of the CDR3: TGTGCCAGCAGTTACCAGGGGGGCACAGATACGCAGTATTTT.